This T cell receptor beta chain was obtained from a study of T cell responses to AZD1222 COVID-19 vaccine. Trimming stripped 3 bases from V and 7 bases from J, with 12 bases between. This CDR3 comprises 13 residues. Here immunoSEQ multiplex PCR was the method, and the copy in TCRdb shows in-frame clones only, minus some. The table has over 100,000 clones, 75% to 90% seen once. The sequence came from an adult in good health. Material: peripheral blood, obtained on day 0 of AZD1222 vaccination. V gene TRBV12-3 or TRBV12-4 combines with J gene TRBJ1-2; no definite D call. The CDR3: CASSLGKAVGYTF. In DNA form, the CDR3 reads TGTGCCAGCAGTTTGGGCAAGGCAGTTGGCTACACCTTC.